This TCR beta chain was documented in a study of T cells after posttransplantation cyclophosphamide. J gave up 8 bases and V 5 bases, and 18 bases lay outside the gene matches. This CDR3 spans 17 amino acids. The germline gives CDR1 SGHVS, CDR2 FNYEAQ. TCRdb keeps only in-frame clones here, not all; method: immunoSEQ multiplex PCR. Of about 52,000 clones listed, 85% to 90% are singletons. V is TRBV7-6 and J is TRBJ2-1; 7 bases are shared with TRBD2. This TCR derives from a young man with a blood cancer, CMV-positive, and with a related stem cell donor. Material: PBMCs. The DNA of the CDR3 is TGTGCCAGCAGCCTCCGTCCCGGGGGGAGGGCCAGCCATGAGCAGTTCTTC. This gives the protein CASSLRPGGRASHEQFF.